This T cell receptor beta chain was sequenced during a study of T-cell reconstitution after alpha-beta-depleted transplantation in children. The CDR3 loop spans 16 amino acids. The V end was cut by 2 bases, the J end by 2 bases, with 14 bases between. For TCRbeta, the library was prepared with unique molecular identifiers. TCRdb itself ran the PCR reads through MiXCR, one entry per CDR3 protein. The top ten clones hold 35% to 50% of a sample with 300,000 to 400,000 distinct CDR3 sequences, around 15% of them seen once. This clonotype was seen ten or more times. The antigen remains undetermined. Whole-study findings and limits: In patients about two months after transplant, alpha-beta T cells reportedly arose from several hundred expanded graft clones.

The TCR originated in a male patient under 10 years old who had a stem cell transplant for acute lymphoblastic leukemia, so the T cells may come from the graft donor. Sequences were derived from PBMCs, mostly from graft donor cells, sampled 360 days after TCRalphabeta/CD19-depleted stem cell transplant. V gene TRBV12-3 or TRBV12-4 combines with J gene TRBJ2-3; tentative D call: TRBD1 (6 bases). The CDR3 is CASSLRPQGPTDTQYF. CDR3 sequence (DNA): TGTGCCAGCAGTTTACGGCCACAGGGACCCACAGATACGCAGTATTTT.